This passage covers 6 T cell receptor beta chains from one sample sequenced in a study of OX40 agonist ivuxolimab in advanced cancers. Produced via immunoSEQ multiplex PCR; TCRdb's table is partial and in-frame only. The data contain some 100,000 clones, roughly 84% of them singletons. Sequenced here: CD4+ or CD8+ T cells sorted from blood, sampled in a trial of the OX40 agonist ivuxolimab. The origin of the receptors is an adult with an advanced solid tumor such as melanoma, head and neck, liver or kidney cancer.

This chain connects TRBV21-1 to TRBJ1-2. TRBV21-1 is listed as a pseudogene. CDR3 length: 15 amino acids. CDR3 bases: TGTGCCAGCAGCAAAAACTGCGTCACCCTCTATGGCTACACCTTC. Translated, it gives CASSKNCVTLYGYTF.

The CDR3 DNA is TGTGCCATCAGTAACGACAGGGGCAGTCAGCCCCAGCATTTT. Translated, it gives CAISNDRGSQPQHF. The gene calls are TRBV10-3 and TRBJ1-5; 8 bases align to TRBD1. Trimming cost V 5 bases and J 6 bases; bases outside gene matches: 6. The length of the CDR3 is 14 residues. Germline V gene data show CDR1 as ENHRY and CDR2 as SYGVKD.

This chain connects TRBV6-1 to TRBJ2-3; D is ambiguous. The length of the CDR3 is 12 residues. Germline V gene sequence: CDR1 MNHNS, CDR2 SASEGT. V lost 2 bases, J lost 5 bases, and 5 bases lay in between. In DNA, the CDR3 is TGTGCCAGCAGTGAATGGGAAGATACGCAGTATTTT. Protein product: CASSEWEDTQYF.

The chain is built from TRBV9 and TRBJ1-3; D gene uncertain. CDR1 and CDR2 from the germline V gene are SGDLS and YYNGEE. Trimming shortened V by 2 bases and J by 0 bases, and 12 bases separated the two germline ends. The CDR3 is 16 amino acids. CDR3 sequence reads: CASSVGHPSSGNTIYF. Written as DNA, the CDR3 is TGTGCCAGCAGCGTTGGGCACCCGAGCTCTGGAAACACCATATATTTT.

The chain links TRBV11-2 to TRBJ2-4; D remains ambiguous. This CDR3 is 16 amino acids long. Per the germline V gene, CDR1 is SGHAT and CDR2 is FQNNGV. V lost 4 bases to trimming and J lost 0 bases, with 13 bases between them. The CDR3 here is CASSSLQTLAKNIQYF. The CDR3 nucleotides read TGTGCCAGCAGCTCTCTCCAGACTTTAGCCAAAAACATTCAGTACTTC.

This chain joins TRBV11-3 and TRBJ2-2, with 9 bases aligning to TRBD1. The CDR3 is 14 amino acids. The germline V gene encodes CDR1 SGHNT and CDR2 YENEEA. V trimming: 4 bases; J trimming: 7 bases; junction bases outside the gene matches: 4. The CDR3 loop reads CASSSQGAVGELFF. CDR3 DNA: TGTGCCAGCAGCTCACAGGGGGCGGTCGGGGAGCTGTTTTTT.